This T cell receptor beta chain derives from a study of identical twins. TCRdb called the 5' RACE reads again in MiXCR, with one record for every CDR3 protein. The repertoire has hundreds of thousands of distinct CDR3 sequences, over 9% of them found once; the top ten carry approximately 7.6%. The CDR3 is 13 amino acids. V was pared by 4 bases and J by 2 bases, with 12 bases between. Germline CDR1 and CDR2: DFQATT and SNEGSKA (reference sequence). These data were also filed under a second study, of yellow fever vaccine responses in identical twins.

The origin of this receptor is a woman under 30 in good health. The chain joins TRBV20-1 to TRBJ2-7; a possible D gene is TRBD2 (5 bases). Sequenced sample: CD8+ T cells sorted from blood. The CDR3 loop reads CSAKGLLTYEQYV. The CDR3 DNA is TGCAGTGCTAAAGGACTTCTTACCTACGAGCAGTACGTC.